This T cell receptor beta chain emerged from a study of CD8+ T cells in alopecia areata. Study conclusions and caveats: One nonresponder leaves baseline CD8+ expansion's link to response uncertain. Expanded CD8+ clones among the top 100, as well as scalp clonality, were significantly decreased by tofacitinib. Compared with normal scalp, lesional scalp had higher clonality and more expanded CD8+ clones.

The V end lost 8 bases, the J end lost 0 bases, and 17 bases lay between the germline ends. The CDR3 runs to 15 residues. Germline lookup yields CDR1 MNHEY and CDR2 SMNVEV (reference sequence). Notes on this clone: Its antigen is currently unknown.

Regarding treatment: oral pan-JAK inhibitor, 5-10 mg twice daily. Alopecia areata patients provided lesional scalp punch biopsies and peripheral blood. Extracted RNA was reverse transcribed, and the resulting cDNA served as sequencing template. Measured with immunoSEQ multiplex PCR; TCRdb has only the in-frame clones, and not every one. This table has more than 110,000 clones, approximately 80% appearing once. This clonotype was obtained from a human donor with alopecia areata. V gene TRBV27 combines with J gene TRBJ2-7; D ambiguous. The sequencing used CD8+ T cells sorted from blood, collected at week 4, from a patient treated with tofacitinib. The CDR3 DNA reads as TGTGCCAGCGCGCCTGAGACCGGCCTCTCCTACGAGCAGTACTTC. This codes for CASAPETGLSYEQYF.